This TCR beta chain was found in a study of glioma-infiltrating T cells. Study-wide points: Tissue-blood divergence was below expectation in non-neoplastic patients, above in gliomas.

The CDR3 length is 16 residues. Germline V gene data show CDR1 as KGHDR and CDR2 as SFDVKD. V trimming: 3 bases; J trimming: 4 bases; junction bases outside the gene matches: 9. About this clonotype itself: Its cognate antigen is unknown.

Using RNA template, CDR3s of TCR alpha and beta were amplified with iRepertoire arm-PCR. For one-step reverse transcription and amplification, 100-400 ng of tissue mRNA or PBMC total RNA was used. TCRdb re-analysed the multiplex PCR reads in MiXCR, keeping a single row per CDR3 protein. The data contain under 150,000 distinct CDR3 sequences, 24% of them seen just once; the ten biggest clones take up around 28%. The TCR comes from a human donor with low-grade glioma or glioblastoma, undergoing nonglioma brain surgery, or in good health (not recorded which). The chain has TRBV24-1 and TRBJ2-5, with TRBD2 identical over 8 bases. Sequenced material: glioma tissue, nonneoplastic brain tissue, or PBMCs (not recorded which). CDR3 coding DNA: TGTGCCACCAGTGATCCCCTAGCGGGCGGAGGAGAGACCCAGTACTTC. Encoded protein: CATSDPLAGGGETQYF.